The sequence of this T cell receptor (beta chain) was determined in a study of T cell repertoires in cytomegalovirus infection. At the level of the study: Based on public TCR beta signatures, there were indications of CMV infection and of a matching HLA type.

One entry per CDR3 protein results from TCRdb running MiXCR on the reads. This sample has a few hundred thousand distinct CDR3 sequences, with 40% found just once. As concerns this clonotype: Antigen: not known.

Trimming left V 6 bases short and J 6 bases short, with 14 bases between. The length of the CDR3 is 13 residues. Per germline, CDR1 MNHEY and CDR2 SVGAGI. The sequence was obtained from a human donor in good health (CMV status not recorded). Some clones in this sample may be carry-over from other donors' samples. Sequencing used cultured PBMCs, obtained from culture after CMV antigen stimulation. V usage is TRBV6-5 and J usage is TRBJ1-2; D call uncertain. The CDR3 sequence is CASSDGLVNGYTF. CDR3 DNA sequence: TGTGCCAGCAGCGACGGGTTGGTTAATGGCTACACCTTC.